The present entry profiles one T cell receptor (beta chain) with its context. Its antigen is not known. These data originate in a study of spatial heterogeneity in lung cancer. Time point in this sample: sample taken at primary tumor resection. A total of some 70 untreated early-stage non-small cell lung cancer patients served as donors. Unsorted whole RNA samples from tumor, nontumor lung or frozen PBMC were sequenced. Individual TCR cDNA molecules each bore their own unique molecular identifier. TCRdb reprocessed the 5' RACE reads with MiXCR, giving one entry per CDR3 protein. The data contain roughly 3,500 distinct CDR3 sequences, roughly a third of them singletons. General study results and limits: Counts of expanded alpha and beta TCRs within tumors tracked the tumor nonsynonymous mutation count. Of the expanded TCRs, ubiquitous and regional counts tracked the counts of ubiquitous and regional nonsynonymous mutations, respectively.

The sample here was lung tumor tissue, taken at surgery. The sequence derives from a male donor with early-stage non-small cell lung cancer.

CDR3 nucleotide sequence: TGTGCCAGCAGCCAAGGGCTCTCTGGAAACACCATATATTTT. This translates into CASSQGLSGNTIYF. The chain carries TRBV3-1 and TRBJ1-3, with unresolved D. Germline CDR1 is LGHDT and CDR2 is YNNKEL (reference sequence). The CDR3 is made up of 14 amino acids. The germline V and J ends were trimmed by 1 base and 0 bases, with 4 bases remaining between them.